One and the same sample provided the 17 T cell receptor beta chains below, sequenced in a study of T cell clones after liver transplantation. Method: immunoSEQ multiplex PCR; TCRdb's copy keeps in-frame clones and lacks some. The sample contains 72,000 or so clones, 70% to 90% of which appear only once. Here the sequenced sample was CD4+ T cells from blood, taken at the 22-month timepoint. These receptors were taken from a human patient who received a liver transplant. Some T cells may be graft donor cells.

The chain employs TRBV28 and TRBJ2-3; the D gene is possibly TRBD2 (6 bases). V was cut by 1 base and J by 0 bases, with 17 bases left in between. Germline CDR1 MDHEN, CDR2 SYDVKM. There are 18 residues in the CDR3. The CDR3 loop is CASSLFGGTGLSTDTQYF. As DNA, the CDR3 is TGTGCCAGCAGTTTATTTGGGGGGACGGGACTTAGCACAGATACGCAGTATTTT.

The chain is built from TRBV6-5 and TRBJ1-2, with 7 positions matching TRBD1. The CDR3 covers 13 residues. Germline loops: CDR1 MNHEY, CDR2 SVGAGI. J gave up 3 bases and V 4 bases, and 2 bases lay outside the gene matches. Here the CDR3 DNA reads TGTGCCAGCAGTTCGGGACAGCACTATGGCTACACCTTC. This codes for CASSSGQHYGYTF.

The chain uses TRBV5-1 and TRBJ2-2, with 8 nucleotides matching TRBD2. The germline V gene has CDR1 SGHRS and CDR2 YFSETQ. The junction had 5 bases not matched to a gene; V was cut back by 0 bases and J by 4 bases. CDR3 size: 16 residues. The CDR3 sequence is CASSLVPSGSTGELFF. In DNA, the CDR3 is TGCGCCAGCAGCTTGGTGCCGAGCGGGAGCACCGGGGAGCTGTTTTTT. The entire variable domain, with the rest obtained from reference TRBV5-1 and TRBJ2-2, is as follows: KAGVTQTPRYLIKTRGQQVTLSCSPISGHRSVSWYQQTPGQGLQFLFEYFSETQRNKGNFPGRFSGRQFSNSRSEMNVSTLELGDSALYLCASSLVPSGSTGELFFGEGSRLTVL.

V gene TRBV6-1 combines with J gene TRBJ1-5, with D perhaps matching TRBD1 (5 bases). Germline V CDR1 and CDR2: MNHNS, SASEGT. This CDR3 region has 13 residues. Trimming stripped 1 base from V and 5 bases from J, with 6 bases between. CDR3 nucleotide sequence: TGTGCCAGCAGTGAAGGGGACCATCAGCCCCAGCATTTT. This encodes CASSEGDHQPQHF.

This clone was counted a single time. V and J are TRBV5-1 and TRBJ2-3, with D tentatively TRBD1 (5 bases). The V end lost 3 bases, the J end lost 2 bases, and 7 bases lay between the germline ends. CDR1 and CDR2 from the germline V gene are SGHRS and YFSETQ. There are 13 residues in the CDR3. CDR3 residues: CASSSDNTDTQYF. CDR3 DNA sequence: TGCGCCAGCAGCTCGGACAACACAGATACGCAGTATTTT.

The chain recombines TRBV5-1 with TRBJ1-2; tentatively, D is TRBD1 (6 bases). CDR1 and CDR2 (germline): SGHRS, YFSETQ. There are 13 residues in the CDR3. The V end lost 2 bases, the J end lost 6 bases, and 11 bases lay between the germline ends. CDR3 sequence (DNA): TGCGCCAGCAGCTTACAGGGAGCCGATGGCTACACCTTC. This encodes CASSLQGADGYTF.

The chain links TRBV5-1 to TRBJ1-1; D possibly corresponds to TRBD1 (5 bases). CDR1 SGHRS and CDR2 YFSETQ come from the germline V gene. CDR3 length: 13 residues. The V gene lost 2 bases and the J gene lost 1 base, with 6 bases spanning the gap. The chain's CDR3 is CASSLGTNTEAFF. In DNA form, the CDR3 reads TGCGCCAGCAGCTTAGGGACGAACACTGAAGCTTTCTTT.

The table lists this clone with a few counts. J is TRBJ2-3 and V is TRBV13, with 9 bases identical to TRBD2. Per the germline V gene, CDR1 is PRHDT and CDR2 is FYEKMQ (reference sequence). J lost 3 bases, V lost 5 bases, and 6 bases had no gene match. The CDR3 consists of 15 residues. CDR3 nucleotides: TGTGCCAGCAGCGCGAGAGCGGGGGGTACAGATACGCAGTATTTT. Translated, it gives CASSARAGGTDTQYF. Full variable domain (rest looked up from reference TRBV13 and TRBJ2-3): AAGVIQSPRHLIKEKRETATLKCYPIPRHDTVYWYQQGPGQDPQFLISFYEKMQSDKGSIPDRFSAQQFSDYHSELNMSSLELGDSALYFCASSARAGGTDTQYFGPGTRLTVL.

This sequence joins TRBV6-5 and TRBJ2-7; TRBD2 agrees at 7 bases. V lost 6 bases to trimming and J lost 9 bases; unmatched junction nucleotides: 8. The length of the CDR3 is 12 residues. Germline V gives CDR1 MNHEY, CDR2 SVGAGI. The DNA for the CDR3 is TGTGCCAGCAGCCACGGGGGGACCGGGCAGTACTTC. This sequence encodes CASSHGGTGQYF.

This chain connects TRBV6-1 to TRBJ1-2, with D unclear. Trimming took 4 bases from V and 8 from J, leaving 11 bases between them. Germline CDR1 and CDR2: MNHNS and SASEGT. The CDR3 is made up of 12 amino acids. The CDR3 region is CASSVEGHGYTF. The CDR3 bases are TGTGCCAGCAGTGTGGAAGGGCACGGCTACACCTTC.

This clone was detected once. The V gene is TRBV6-5, the J gene TRBJ2-7; possibly TRBD1 or TRBD2 for D (5 bases each). This CDR3 comprises 14 residues. The V gene's germline CDR1 is MNHEY and CDR2 SVGAGI. The V and J ends lost 0 bases and 6 bases respectively, with 12 bases between them. The DNA for the CDR3 is TGTGCCAGCAGTTACTCTTACCAGGGAGTCGAGCAGTACTTC. Protein: CASSYSYQGVEQYF.

This rearrangement joins TRBV11-2 to TRBJ1-3; D is unclear. The CDR3 consists of 13 residues. V was shortened by 6 bases and J by 4 bases, with 10 bases between the two germline ends. Germline CDR1 reads SGHAT; CDR2 reads FQNNGV. The CDR3 here is CASRRDLGNTIYF. CDR3 sequence (DNA): TGTGCCAGCAGGCGAGATCTGGGAAACACCATATATTTT.

The chain links TRBV28 to TRBJ2-1; TRBD2 agrees at 11 bases. CDR1 and CDR2 (germline): MDHEN, SYDVKM. J lost 8 bases, V lost 0 bases, and 15 bases had no gene match. The CDR3 runs to 19 residues. The CDR3 here is CASSLWGSGRAGGEDEQFF. CDR3 DNA: TGTGCCAGCAGTTTATGGGGTAGCGGGAGGGCCGGGGGTGAGGATGAGCAGTTCTTC. Drawing the rest from reference TRBV28 and TRBJ2-1, the complete variable domain is DVKVTQSSRYLVKRTGEKVFLECVQDMDHENMFWYRQDPGLGLRLIYFSYDVKMKEKGDIPEGYSVSREKKERFSLILESASTNQTSMYLCASSLWGSGRAGGEDEQFFGPGTRLTVL.

The chain has TRBV18 and TRBJ1-5; the D gene is possibly TRBD1 (5 bases). V lost 3 bases, J lost 6 bases, and 12 bases lay in between. The CDR3 consists of 14 residues. Germline assignment: CDR1 KGHSH and CDR2 LQKENI. Here the CDR3 DNA reads TGTGCCAGCTCACCCGGCAGGGTGGTTCAGCCCCAGCATTTT. Amino acid sequence: CASSPGRVVQPQHF. Full variable domain (outside the CDR3, taken from reference TRBV18 and TRBJ1-5): NAGVMQNPRHLVRRRGQEARLRCSPMKGHSHVYWYRQLPEEGLKFMVYLQKENIIDESGMPKERFSAEFPKEGPSILRIQQVVRGDSAAYFCASSPGRVVQPQHFGDGTRLSIL.

The CDR3 loop is CASRRGERLAVYNEQFF. CDR3 bases: TGTGCCAGCAGGCGGGGGGAAAGACTAGCGGTCTACAATGAGCAGTTCTTC. The V and J genes are TRBV2 and TRBJ2-1, with TRBD2 matching 9 bases. Germline V gives CDR1 SNHLY, CDR2 FYNNEI. CDR3 length equals 17 residues. V was clipped by 6 bases and J by 3 bases; unmatched bases: 12.

The DNA for the CDR3 is TGTGCCAGTACGGGGCTAGCGGGGTCAGATACGCAGTATTTT. This translates into CASTGLAGSDTQYF. This rearrangement joins TRBV19 to TRBJ2-3, with 9 bases lining up with TRBD2. CDR1 and CDR2 (germline): LNHDA, SQIVND (reference sequence). Trimming at V came to 7 bases and at J to 4 bases, leaving 6 bases not matched to a gene. The length of the CDR3 is 14 residues. Complete variable domain (other parts from reference TRBV19 and TRBJ2-3): DGGITQSPKYLFRKEGQNVTLSCEQNLNHDAMYWYRQDPGQGLRLIYYSQIVNDFQKGDIAEGYSVSREKKESFPLTVTSAQKNPTAFYLCASTGLAGSDTQYFGPGTRLTVL.

V is TRBV18 and J is TRBJ2-5, with D possibly being TRBD2 (6 bases). CDR1 and CDR2 from the germline V gene are KGHSH and LQKENI. The CDR3 contains 15 residues. V lost 3 bases and J 5 bases, leaving 16 bases between the germline ends. CDR3 DNA: TGTGCCAGCTCACCCCGGACTACCTGGAGGGAGACCCAGTACTTC. It encodes CASSPRTTWRETQYF.